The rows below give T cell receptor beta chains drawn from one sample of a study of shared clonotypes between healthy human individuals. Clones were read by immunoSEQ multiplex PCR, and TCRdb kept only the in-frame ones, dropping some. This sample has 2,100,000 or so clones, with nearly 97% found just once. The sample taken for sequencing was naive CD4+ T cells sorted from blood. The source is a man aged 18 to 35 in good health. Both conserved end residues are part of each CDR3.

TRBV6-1	CASTLGPPGSEKLFF
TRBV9	CASSVGEGGGNQPQHF
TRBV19	CASSIVGHLSSNQPQHF
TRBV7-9	CASRLLAGLGETQYF
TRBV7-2	CASSPGASSGANVLTF
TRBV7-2	CASSLGPGPYNEQFF
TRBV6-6	CASSYSDREAEAFF
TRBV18	CASSPPPGLQPYEQYF
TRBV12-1	CASSLLAGGKTYEQYF
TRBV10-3	CAIRTLGKDYEQYF
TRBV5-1	CASSLAGQPYEQYF
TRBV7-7	CASSPGLSTDTQYF
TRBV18	CASSPRGENTEAFF
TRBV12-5	CASGLVSRDYGYTF
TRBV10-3	CAISQGIAEAFF
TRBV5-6	CASSLEQLNTEAFF
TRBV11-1	CASSFRGGDEKLFF
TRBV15	CATTRDTKTHEQYF
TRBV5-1	CASRPYGGNTEAFF
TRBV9	CASNNTGGSYEQYF
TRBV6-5	CASSYSSNSPLHF
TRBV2	CASSEDRGVDTQYF
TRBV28	CASSFRLAGDTIYF
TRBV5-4	CASSLWGNTEAFF
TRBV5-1	CASSPTILTFDEQFF
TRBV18	CASSSLQGSEAFF
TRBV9	CASSVALAKELFF
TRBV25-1	CASSAQTGGYGYTF
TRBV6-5	CASSRDRVNSPLHF
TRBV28	CASSIQPGLVEFF
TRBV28	CASSPTTDGTASSYEQYF
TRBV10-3	CAISDTTGGPGDTQYF
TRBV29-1	CSRGLGFNQPQHF
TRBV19	CASSTRQGIQETQYF
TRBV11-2	CASSSWTTSTGELFF
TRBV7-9	CASSLWSEGADEQFF
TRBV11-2	CASSFSGVTDTQYF
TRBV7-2	CASSPDKNADTQYF
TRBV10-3	CAISGASGTYNEQFF